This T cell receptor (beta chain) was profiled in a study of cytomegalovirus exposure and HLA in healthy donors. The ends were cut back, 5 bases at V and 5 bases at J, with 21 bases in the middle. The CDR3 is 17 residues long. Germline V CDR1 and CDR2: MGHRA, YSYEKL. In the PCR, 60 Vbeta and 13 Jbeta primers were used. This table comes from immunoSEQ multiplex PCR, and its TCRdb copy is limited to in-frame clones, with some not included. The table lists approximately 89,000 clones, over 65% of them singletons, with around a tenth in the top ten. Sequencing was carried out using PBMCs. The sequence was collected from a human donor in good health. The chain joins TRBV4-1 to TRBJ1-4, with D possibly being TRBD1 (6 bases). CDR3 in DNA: TGCGCCAGCAGCTCTCAACCTCCGGGACAAATAAATGAAAAACTGTTTTTT. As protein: CASSSQPPGQINEKLFF.